A single sample gave rise to the 3 T cell receptor beta chains below, sequenced in a study of beta chain features in type 1 diabetes. Study-wide findings and caveats: TCRB CDR3 length was moderately but significantly reduced in all four CD4+ subsets of Type 1 diabetes patients.

cDNA synthesis used the whole RNA isolate, giving expressed TCRB sequences. Only in-frame clones appear in the TCRdb table, and some are missing; sequencing was by immunoSEQ multiplex PCR. The sample lists under 300,000 clones; around 21% were seen once. These receptors lack a known antigen. Specimen: naive CD4+ T cells from blood. The receptor set was obtained from a woman aged 40 to 50 with type 1 diabetes.

The chain has TRBV18 and TRBJ2-2; 10 bases are a match to TRBD2. With 4 bases clipped from V and 5 bases from J, the junction kept 4 bases outside the gene matches. Germline V gene sequence: CDR1 KGHSH, CDR2 LQKENI. The CDR3 consists of 15 residues. CDR3 sequence (DNA): TGTGCCAGCTCACGCCTAGCGGGAGCAACCGGGGAGCTGTTTTTT. Its protein product is CASSRLAGATGELFF.

This chain joins TRBV5-1 and TRBJ1-2; tentative D call: TRBD1 (6 bases). The CDR3 runs to 14 residues. Trimming stripped 1 base from V and 3 bases from J, with 10 bases between. Germline V lookup: CDR1 SGHRS, CDR2 YFSETQ. In DNA, the CDR3 is TGCGCCAGCAGCTTGAGTAGGACAGACTATGGCTACACCTTC. Translation gives CASSLSRTDYGYTF.

The chain uses TRBV7-8 and TRBJ1-4, with D possibly matching TRBD1 (6 bases). This CDR3 is built from 15 residues. The V end lost 5 bases, the J end lost 2 bases, and 12 bases lay between the germline ends. Germline-derived CDR1 and CDR2 are SGHVS and FQNEAQ. CDR3 in DNA: TGTGCCAGCAGCAACGACAGGCGGACTAATGAAAAACTGTTTTTT. Residues: CASSNDRRTNEKLFF.